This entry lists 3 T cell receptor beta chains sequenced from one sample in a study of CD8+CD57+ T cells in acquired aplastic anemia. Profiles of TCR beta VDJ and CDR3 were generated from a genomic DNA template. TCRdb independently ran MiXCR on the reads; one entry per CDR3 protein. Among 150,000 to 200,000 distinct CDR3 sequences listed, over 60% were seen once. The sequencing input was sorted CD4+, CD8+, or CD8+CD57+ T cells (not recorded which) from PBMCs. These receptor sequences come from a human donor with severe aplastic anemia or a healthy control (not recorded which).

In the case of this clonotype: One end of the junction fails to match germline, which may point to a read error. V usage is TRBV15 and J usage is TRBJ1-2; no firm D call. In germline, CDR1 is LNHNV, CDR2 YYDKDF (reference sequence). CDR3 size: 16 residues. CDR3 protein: CATSGDPTGEDYGYTF. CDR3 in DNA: TGTGCCACCAGCGGAGACCCAACCGGGGAAGACTATGGCTACACCTTC.

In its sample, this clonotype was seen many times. The CDR3 region is CASSWAGVREQYF. The CDR3 bases are TGTGCCAGCAGCTGGGCGGGGGTGCGCGAGCAGTACTTC. The chain couples TRBV7-9 to TRBJ2-7, with 7 positions matching TRBD2. V lost 4 bases to trimming and J lost 6 bases; unmatched junction nucleotides: 6. From germline, CDR1 is SEHNR and CDR2 FQNEAQ (reference sequence). The CDR3 sequence is 13 residues long.

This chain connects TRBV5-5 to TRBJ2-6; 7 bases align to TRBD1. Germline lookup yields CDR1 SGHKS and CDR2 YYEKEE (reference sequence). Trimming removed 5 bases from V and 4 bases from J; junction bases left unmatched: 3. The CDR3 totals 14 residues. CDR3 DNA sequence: TGTGCCAGCAGAGGGGGCGCCGGGGCCAACGTCCTGACTTTC. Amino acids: CASRGGAGANVLTF.